The sequence of this TCR beta chain was determined in a study of PD-L1 blockade in urothelial cancer. Time point denoted: pretreatment peripheral blood. The patients' disease, urothelial carcinoma, was locally advanced or metastatic. Here immunoSEQ multiplex PCR was the method, and the copy in TCRdb shows in-frame clones only, minus some. The sample carries fewer than 85,000 clones, 80% to 85% recorded once. This CDR3 has 14 residues. V was trimmed by 0 bases and J by 3 bases, leaving 9 bases between them. Germline V CDR1 and CDR2: MNHEY, SVGAGI. V usage is TRBV6-5 and J usage is TRBJ2-7; D ambiguous. This TCR came from a woman aged 70 to 79 with urothelial cancer. Sequenced material: PBMCs, taken around atezolizumab (anti-PD-L1) treatment. The CDR3 region has the DNA TGTGCCAGCAGTTACTCACTGTACTACTACGAGCAGTACTTC. It yields the protein CASSYSLYYYEQYF.